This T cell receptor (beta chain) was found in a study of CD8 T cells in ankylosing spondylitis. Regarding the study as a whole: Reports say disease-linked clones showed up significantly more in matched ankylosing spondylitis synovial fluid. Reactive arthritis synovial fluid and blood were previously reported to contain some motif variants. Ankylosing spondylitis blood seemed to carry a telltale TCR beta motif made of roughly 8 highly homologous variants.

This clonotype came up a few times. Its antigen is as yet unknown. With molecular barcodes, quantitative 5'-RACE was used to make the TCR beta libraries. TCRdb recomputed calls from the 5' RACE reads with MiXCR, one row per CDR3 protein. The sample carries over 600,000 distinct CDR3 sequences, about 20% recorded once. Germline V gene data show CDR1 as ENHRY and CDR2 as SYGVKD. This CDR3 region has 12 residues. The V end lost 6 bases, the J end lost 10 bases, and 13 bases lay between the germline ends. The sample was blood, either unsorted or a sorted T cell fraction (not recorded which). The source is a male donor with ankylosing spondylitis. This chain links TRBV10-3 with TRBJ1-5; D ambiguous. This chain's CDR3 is CAISPDSGPQHF. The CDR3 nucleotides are TGTGCCATCAGCCCTGACTCGGGCCCCCAGCATTTT.